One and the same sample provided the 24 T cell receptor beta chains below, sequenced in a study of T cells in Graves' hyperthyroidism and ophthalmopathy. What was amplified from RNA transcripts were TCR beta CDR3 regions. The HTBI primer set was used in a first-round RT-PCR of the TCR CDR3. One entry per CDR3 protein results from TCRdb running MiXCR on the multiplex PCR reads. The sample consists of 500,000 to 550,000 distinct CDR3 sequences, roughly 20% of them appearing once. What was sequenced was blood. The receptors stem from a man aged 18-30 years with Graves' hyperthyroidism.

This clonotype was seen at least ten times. The CDR3 is CASSPAGGAQTYEQYF. The DNA of the CDR3 is TGTGCCAGTTCTCCCGCGGGGGGAGCACAGACCTACGAGCAGTACTTC. The V call is TRBV6-1, the J call TRBJ2-7; the match to TRBD2 covers 8 bases. Germline CDR1 reads MNHNS; CDR2 reads SASEGT. The CDR3 length is 16 residues. The J segment lost 2 bases and the V segment lost 9 bases, leaving 15 bases of the junction unmatched.

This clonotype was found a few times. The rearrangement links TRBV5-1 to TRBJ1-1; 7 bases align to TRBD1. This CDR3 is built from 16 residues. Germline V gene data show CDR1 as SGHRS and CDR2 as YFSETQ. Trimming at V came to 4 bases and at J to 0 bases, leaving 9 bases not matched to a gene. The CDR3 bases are TGCGCCAGCAGCGTGGGAGACAGGGTATTGAACACTGAAGCTTTCTTT. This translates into CASSVGDRVLNTEAFF.

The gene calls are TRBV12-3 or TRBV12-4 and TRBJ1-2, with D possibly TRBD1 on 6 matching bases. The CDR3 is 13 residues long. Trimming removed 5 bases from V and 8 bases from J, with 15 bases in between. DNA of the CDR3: TGTGCCAGCAGTCCCCAAACAGGGAAAGGCTACACCTTC. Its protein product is CASSPQTGKGYTF.

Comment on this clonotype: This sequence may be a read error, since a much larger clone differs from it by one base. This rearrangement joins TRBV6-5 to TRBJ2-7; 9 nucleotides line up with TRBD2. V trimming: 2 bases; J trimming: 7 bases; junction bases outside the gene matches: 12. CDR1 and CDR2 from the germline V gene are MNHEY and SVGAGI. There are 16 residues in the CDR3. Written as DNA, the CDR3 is TGTGCCAGCAGTTACAATAGACTAGCGGCTGCATGGGAGCAGTACGTC. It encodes CASSYNRLAAAWEQYV.

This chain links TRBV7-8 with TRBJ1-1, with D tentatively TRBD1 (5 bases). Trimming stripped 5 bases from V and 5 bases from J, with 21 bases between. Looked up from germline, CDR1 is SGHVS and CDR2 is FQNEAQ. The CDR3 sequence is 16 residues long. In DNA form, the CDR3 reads TGTGCCAGCAGCCCACGTTCAAAGGGGTTAATGACTGAAGCTTTCTTT. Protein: CASSPRSKGLMTEAFF.

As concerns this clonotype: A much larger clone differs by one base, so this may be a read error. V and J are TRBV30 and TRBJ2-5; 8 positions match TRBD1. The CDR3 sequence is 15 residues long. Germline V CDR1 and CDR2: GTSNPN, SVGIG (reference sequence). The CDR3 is CAWSATGATQETKYF. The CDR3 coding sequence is TGTGCCTGGAGTGCGACAGGGGCAACTCAAGAGACCAAGTACTTC.

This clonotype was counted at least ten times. Here the CDR3 DNA reads TGTGCCAGCAGTCCGCGGGGGGGCAGGTTCTACGAGCAGTACTTC. Translation gives CASSPRGGRFYEQYF. This chain connects TRBV7-2 to TRBJ2-7; 9 nucleotides align to TRBD2. The J segment lost 3 bases and the V segment lost 6 bases, leaving 9 bases of the junction unmatched. This CDR3 is built from 15 residues. Germline V gene sequence: CDR1 SGHTA, CDR2 FQGNSA.

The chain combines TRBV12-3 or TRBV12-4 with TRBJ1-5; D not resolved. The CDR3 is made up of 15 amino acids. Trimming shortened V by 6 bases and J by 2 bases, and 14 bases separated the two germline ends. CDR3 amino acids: CASRKTSAGNQPQHF. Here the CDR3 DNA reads TGTGCCAGCAGGAAGACTAGCGCTGGCAATCAGCCCCAGCATTTT.

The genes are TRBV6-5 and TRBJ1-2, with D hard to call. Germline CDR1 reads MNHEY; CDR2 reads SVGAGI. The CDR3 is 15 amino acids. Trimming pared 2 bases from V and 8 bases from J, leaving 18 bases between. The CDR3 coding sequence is TGTGCCAGCAGTTACAATATTAACGCAATGGAGGGCTACACCTTC. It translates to CASSYNINAMEGYTF.

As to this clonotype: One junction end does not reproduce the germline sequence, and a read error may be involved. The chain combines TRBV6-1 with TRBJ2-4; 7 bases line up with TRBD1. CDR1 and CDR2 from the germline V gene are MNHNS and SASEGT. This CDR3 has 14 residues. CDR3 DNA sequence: TGTGCCAGCCGAAGGGACAGAACCGTTAACATTAAGTACTTC. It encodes CASRRDRTVNIKYF.

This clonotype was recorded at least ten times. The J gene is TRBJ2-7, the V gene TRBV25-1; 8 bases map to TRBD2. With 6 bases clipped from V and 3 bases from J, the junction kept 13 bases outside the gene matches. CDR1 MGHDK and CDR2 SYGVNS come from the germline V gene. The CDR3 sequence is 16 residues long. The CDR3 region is CASSAGGVLDGYEQYF. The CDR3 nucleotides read TGTGCCAGCAGCGCGGGGGGAGTGCTCGATGGCTACGAGCAGTACTTC.

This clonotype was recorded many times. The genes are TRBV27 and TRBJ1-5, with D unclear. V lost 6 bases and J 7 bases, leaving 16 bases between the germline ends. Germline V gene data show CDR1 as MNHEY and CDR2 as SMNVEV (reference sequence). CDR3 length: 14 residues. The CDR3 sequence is CASSPTSRGQPQHF. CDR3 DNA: TGTGCCAGCAGCCCGACTTCTAGAGGACAGCCCCAGCATTTT.

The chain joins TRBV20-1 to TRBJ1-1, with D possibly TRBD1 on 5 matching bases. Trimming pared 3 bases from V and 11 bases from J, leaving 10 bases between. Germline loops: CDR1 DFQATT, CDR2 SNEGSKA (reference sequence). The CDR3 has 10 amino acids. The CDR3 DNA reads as TGCAGTGCTAGGGGGGGACCTGCTTTCTTT. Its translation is CSARGGPAFF.

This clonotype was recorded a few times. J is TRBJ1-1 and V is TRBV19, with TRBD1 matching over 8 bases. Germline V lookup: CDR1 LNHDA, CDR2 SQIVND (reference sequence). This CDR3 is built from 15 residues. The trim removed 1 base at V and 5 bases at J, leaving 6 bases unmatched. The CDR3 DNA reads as TGTGCCAGTAGTATAGCCCGACAGGGGAAGACTGAAGCTTTCTTT. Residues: CASSIARQGKTEAFF.

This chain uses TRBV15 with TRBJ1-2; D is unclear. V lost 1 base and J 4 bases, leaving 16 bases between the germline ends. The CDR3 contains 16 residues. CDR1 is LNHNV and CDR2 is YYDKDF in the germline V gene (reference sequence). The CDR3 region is CATSRGGQAATYGYTF. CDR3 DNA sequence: TGTGCCACCAGCAGAGGCGGGCAGGCTGCCACCTATGGCTACACCTTC.

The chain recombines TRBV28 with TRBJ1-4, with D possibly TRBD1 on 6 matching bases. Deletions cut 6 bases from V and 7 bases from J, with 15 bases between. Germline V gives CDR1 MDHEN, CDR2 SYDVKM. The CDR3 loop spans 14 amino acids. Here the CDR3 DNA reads TGTGCCAGCAGCCGGGGCAGGGGTACTGAAAAACTGTTTTTT. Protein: CASSRGRGTEKLFF.

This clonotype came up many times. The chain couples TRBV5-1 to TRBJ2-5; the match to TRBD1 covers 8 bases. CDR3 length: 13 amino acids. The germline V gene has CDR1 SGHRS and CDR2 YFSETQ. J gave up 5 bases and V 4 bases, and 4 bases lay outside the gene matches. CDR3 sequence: CASSNGQGETQYF. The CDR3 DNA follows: TGCGCCAGCAGCAACGGACAGGGCGAGACCCAGTACTTC.

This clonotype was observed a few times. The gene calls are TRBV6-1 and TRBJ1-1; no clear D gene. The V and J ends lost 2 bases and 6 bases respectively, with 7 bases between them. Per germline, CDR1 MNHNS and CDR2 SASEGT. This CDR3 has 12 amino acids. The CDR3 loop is CASSESLPEAFF. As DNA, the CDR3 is TGTGCCAGCAGTGAAAGTCTGCCTGAAGCTTTCTTT.

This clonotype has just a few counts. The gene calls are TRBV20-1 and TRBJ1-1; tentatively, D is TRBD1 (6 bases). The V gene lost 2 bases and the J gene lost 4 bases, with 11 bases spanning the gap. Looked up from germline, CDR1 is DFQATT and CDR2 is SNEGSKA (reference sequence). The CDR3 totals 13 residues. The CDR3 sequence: CSARPGASTEAFF. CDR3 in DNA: TGCAGTGCTAGACCAGGGGCCTCCACTGAAGCTTTCTTT.

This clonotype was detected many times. As DNA, the CDR3 is TGTGCCAGCAGAGACGGGTTAACCACTGAAGCTTTCTTT. Its protein product is CASRDGLTTEAFF. V usage is TRBV12-3 or TRBV12-4 and J usage is TRBJ1-1; D unresolved. The CDR3 extends over 13 amino acids. Trimming took off 6 bases at V and 4 bases at J, with 12 bases between the two ends.

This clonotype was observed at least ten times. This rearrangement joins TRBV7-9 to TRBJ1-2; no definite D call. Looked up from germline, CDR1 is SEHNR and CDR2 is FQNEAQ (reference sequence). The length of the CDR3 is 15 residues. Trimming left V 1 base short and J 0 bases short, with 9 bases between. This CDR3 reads CASSLVVGANYGYTF. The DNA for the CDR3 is TGTGCCAGCAGCTTAGTGGTTGGCGCTAACTATGGCTACACCTTC.

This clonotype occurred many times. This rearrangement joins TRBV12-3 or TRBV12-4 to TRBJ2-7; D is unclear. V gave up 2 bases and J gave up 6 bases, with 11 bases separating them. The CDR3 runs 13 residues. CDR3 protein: CASSLRHLREQYF. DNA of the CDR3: TGTGCCAGCAGTTTAAGGCACCTTCGCGAGCAGTACTTC.

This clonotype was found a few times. The CDR3 region has the DNA TGTGCCAGCAGTTTAGGAGGGTCGCCTGGAAACACCATATATTTT. This translates into CASSLGGSPGNTIYF. The rearrangement links TRBV12-3 or TRBV12-4 to TRBJ1-3; D not certain. The V and J ends lost 1 base and 2 bases respectively, with 9 bases between them. This CDR3 is 15 amino acids long.

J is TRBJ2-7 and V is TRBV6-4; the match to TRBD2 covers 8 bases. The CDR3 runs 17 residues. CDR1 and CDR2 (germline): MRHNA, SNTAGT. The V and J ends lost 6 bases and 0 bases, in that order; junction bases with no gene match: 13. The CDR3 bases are TGTGCCAGCAGAGACCATGACGGGAGGGCCAGCTCCTACGAGCAGTACTTC. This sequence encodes CASRDHDGRASSYEQYF.